This T cell receptor (beta chain) was captured in a study of OX40 agonist ivuxolimab in advanced cancers. Study context: The dose-escalation cohort was roughly 83% male, with a mean age of about 60 years, ranging about 23 to 90.

Profiling relied on immunoSEQ multiplex PCR, and the TCRdb table lists in-frame clones only, not all of them. The table lists 150,000 to 180,000 clones, 85% to 95% of them singletons. Unmatched junction bases numbered 4, after V lost 3 bases and J lost 2 bases. CDR1 is SGHTA and CDR2 is FQGNSA in the germline V gene. This CDR3 is 14 amino acids long. General study points: By week 6 at 0.1 to 3.0 mg/kg, blood CD4+ and CD8+ T cells had expanded clonally. Normalized T-cell clonal expansion was also low in some nonresponders.

A remark on this clone: The antigen is unknown.

The chain links TRBV7-2 to TRBJ2-7; 7 bases fit TRBD2. The sequence was obtained from an adult with an advanced solid tumor such as melanoma, head and neck, liver or kidney cancer. The sample was CD4+ or CD8+ T cells sorted from blood, taken in a trial of the OX40 agonist ivuxolimab. For the CDR3, the DNA is TGTGCCAGCAGCTTGAGGACTAGGCCCTACGAGCAGTACTTC. This codes for CASSLRTRPYEQYF.